This T cell receptor (beta chain) was obtained from a study of regulatory T cells in long-lasting Graves disease. Across the whole study: A definition of persistent Graves' disease required over 5 years of antithyroid drugs plus positive TSH receptor antibodies. Findings and limits, study-wide: Comparison showed that persistent patients shared more public clonotypes (2,741) than new patients (966). Favoring TRBV28, TRBJ1-2 and TRBJ2-5 was a feature seen in persistent disease.

Researchers made TCR beta libraries by using iRepertoire HTBI primers and running Arm-PCR on CDR3 regions. TCRdb recomputed calls from the multiplex PCR reads with MiXCR, one row per CDR3 protein. The sample lists fewer than 600,000 distinct CDR3 sequences, roughly 22% occurring once. The length of the CDR3 is 17 residues. CDR1 and CDR2 from the germline V gene are DFQATT and SNEGSKA (reference sequence). Trimming took off 0 bases at V and 0 bases at J, with 15 bases between the two ends. A few counts support this clonotype. What it binds is not known. The time point: persistent/refractory GD, antithyroid drugs over 5 years with positive TRAb. Researchers made the TCR library from RNA that was extracted from PBMCs. Each patient gave 8.5 to 10 milliliters of EDTA-anticoagulated peripheral blood.

Source: peripheral blood mononuclear cells (PBMCs), taken when the disease was refractory, from a patient treated with antithyroid drugs. The chain carries TRBV20-1 and TRBJ1-5; D unresolved. The clonotype was recovered from a female donor with Graves disease. In nucleotides, the CDR3 is TGCAGTGCTAGAGATCTACACATTCGCGATAGCAATCAGCCCCAGCATTTT. Its translation: CSARDLHIRDSNQPQHF.